Listed here are 15 T cell receptor beta chains from one sample, sequenced in a study of cytomegalovirus exposure and HLA in healthy donors. PCR involved 60 Vbeta and 13 Jbeta primers. TCRdb's copy holds only in-frame clones and misses some; the assay was immunoSEQ multiplex PCR. Here the sample table reports over 100,000 clones. The specimen sequenced was PBMCs. Source of these receptors: a man aged 18 to 30 in good health and CMV-seronegative.

V is TRBV25-1 and J is TRBJ1-1; 8 bases are a match to TRBD1. The CDR3 has 14 residues. V lost 4 bases and J lost 6; bases outside the gene matches: 7. Germline CDR1 is MGHDK and CDR2 is SYGVNS. This CDR3 is CASSVNRGRAEAFF. The CDR3 region has the DNA TGTGCCAGCAGTGTTAACAGGGGGAGAGCTGAAGCTTTCTTT.

The chain links TRBV27 to TRBJ2-1, with 11 bases fitting TRBD2. V shed 6 bases and J 6 bases; nucleotides not matched to a gene: 4. CDR3 length: 14 residues. Germline CDR1 and CDR2: MNHEY and SMNVEV (reference sequence). CDR3 sequence reads: CASRLAGVINEQFF. CDR3 nucleotide sequence: TGTGCCAGCAGACTAGCGGGAGTCATCAATGAGCAGTTCTTC.

V is TRBV27 and J is TRBJ2-6, with D perhaps matching TRBD1 (6 bases). The CDR3 is 18 residues long. V gave up 1 base and J gave up 4 bases, with 17 bases separating them. The germline V gene encodes CDR1 MNHEY and CDR2 SMNVEV (reference sequence). This CDR3 is CASSLYSGVLRGANVLTF. In DNA, the CDR3 is TGTGCCAGCAGTTTATATTCAGGGGTGTTACGAGGGGCCAACGTCCTGACTTTC.

The V call is TRBV19, the J call TRBJ1-5, with 8 bases matching TRBD1. Germline CDR1 LNHDA, CDR2 SQIVND (reference sequence). The CDR3 consists of 14 residues. V lost 6 bases, J lost 4 bases, and 5 bases stayed unmatched. In DNA form, the CDR3 reads TGTGCCAGTAGCGTAGGACAGGGAAATCAGCCCCAGCATTTT. It codes for CASSVGQGNQPQHF.

This chain links TRBV7-6 with TRBJ1-3, with 7 bases identical to TRBD1. The J segment lost 4 bases and the V segment lost 1 base, leaving 1 base of the junction unmatched. The CDR3 has 14 amino acids. The V gene's germline CDR1 is SGHVS and CDR2 FNYEAQ. CDR3 sequence: CASSLEGQGNTIYF. The CDR3 DNA sequence: TGTGCCAGCAGCTTAGAGGGACAGGGAAACACCATATATTTT.

The genes are TRBV5-5 and TRBJ1-3, with D unclear. The CDR3 totals 16 residues. CDR1 is SGHKS and CDR2 is YYEKEE in the germline V gene (reference sequence). V gave up 0 bases and J gave up 0 bases, with 10 bases separating them. The CDR3 sequence: CASSLVAPYSGNTIYF. CDR3 DNA: TGTGCCAGCAGCTTGGTGGCACCTTACTCTGGAAACACCATATATTTT.

The gene calls are TRBV15 and TRBJ2-1; 10 nucleotides agree with TRBD2. The trim removed 5 bases at V and 4 bases at J, leaving 11 bases unmatched. Germline-derived CDR1 and CDR2 are LNHNV and YYDKDF (reference sequence). The CDR3 is 17 amino acids. Here the CDR3 reads CATSGWGSGGTYNEQFF. The DNA of the CDR3 is TGTGCCACCAGCGGATGGGGTAGCGGGGGGACTTACAATGAGCAGTTCTTC.

The V and J genes are TRBV27 and TRBJ2-3, with 9 bases lining up with TRBD2. Germline V gene sequence: CDR1 MNHEY, CDR2 SMNVEV (reference sequence). V lost 0 bases to trimming and J lost 4 bases; unmatched junction nucleotides: 8. CDR3 size: 17 residues. CDR3 nucleotide sequence: TGTGCCAGCAGTTTATCACGCGGGAGGGTAAGAGCAGATACGCAGTATTTT. Its protein is CASSLSRGRVRADTQYF.

V usage is TRBV4-1 and J usage is TRBJ2-2; D perhaps matches TRBD2 (6 bases). The ends were cut back, 5 bases at V and 4 bases at J, with 17 bases in the middle. Germline values: CDR1 MGHRA, CDR2 YSYEKL. This CDR3 comprises 16 residues. The CDR3 nucleotides are TGCGCCAGCAGCACCCGGGACTTCGGATTCACCGGGGAGCTGTTTTTT. Translating gives CASSTRDFGFTGELFF.

The CDR3 DNA sequence: TGTGCCAGCAGCGTATCCGAGCTTACCGGGGAGCTGTTTTTT. It specifies CASSVSELTGELFF. This rearrangement joins TRBV9 to TRBJ2-2; unclear D gene. Germline assignment: CDR1 SGDLS and CDR2 YYNGEE. The CDR3 is 14 residues long. Trimming took off 1 base at V and 5 bases at J, with 9 bases between the two ends.

To note about this clone: The same CDR3 is also encoded by other DNA sequences in this sample. The rearrangement links TRBV30 to TRBJ1-6, with a weak D call TRBD1 (5 bases). This CDR3 has 12 amino acids. Per the germline V gene, CDR1 is GTSNPN and CDR2 is SVGIG (reference sequence). V was pared by 0 bases and J by 9 bases, with 6 bases between. The DNA for the CDR3 is TGTGCCTGGAGTGTGCAGGGTTCACCCCTCCACTTT. It specifies CAWSVQGSPLHF.

This chain uses TRBV10-1 with TRBJ1-1, with a tentative D call TRBD1 (5 bases). Trimming cost V 2 bases and J 11 bases, with 15 bases left between them. Germline CDR1 WNHNN, CDR2 SYGVQD (reference sequence). The CDR3 runs to 13 residues. In DNA form, the CDR3 reads TGCGCCAGCAGTGAGAGGTCCTCTCGACAGGCTTTCTTT. Amino acid sequence: CASSERSSRQAFF.

The J gene is TRBJ2-1, the V gene TRBV27, with a weak D call TRBD1 (5 bases). The CDR3 has 13 amino acids. CDR1 is MNHEY, CDR2 SMNVEV, per germline (reference sequence). Trimming left V 0 bases short and J 9 bases short, with 9 bases between. CDR3 sequence (DNA): TGTGCCAGCAGTTTATCGGATAGGGGTGAGCAGTTCTTC. It yields the protein CASSLSDRGEQFF.

The CDR3 DNA reads TGCAGCGTGCCCTTGGGTCGGGGGGCTTTCTTT. Amino acid sequence: CSVPLGRGAFF. The rearrangement joins TRBV29-1 to TRBJ1-1; D is perhaps TRBD1 (5 bases). V was trimmed by 6 bases and J by 11 bases, leaving 16 bases between them. Germline lookup yields CDR1 SQVTM and CDR2 ANQGSEA. The CDR3 consists of 11 residues.

J is TRBJ2-3 and V is TRBV5-4; the match to TRBD2 covers 10 bases. The V segment lost 2 bases and the J segment 3 bases; nucleotides outside the gene matches: 6. Per the germline V gene, CDR1 is SGHNT and CDR2 is YYREEE (reference sequence). The CDR3 length is 16 residues. Here the CDR3 DNA reads TGTGCCAGCAGCTTCTTTTTAGCGGGGGGAACAGATACGCAGTATTTT. Amino acids: CASSFFLAGGTDTQYF.